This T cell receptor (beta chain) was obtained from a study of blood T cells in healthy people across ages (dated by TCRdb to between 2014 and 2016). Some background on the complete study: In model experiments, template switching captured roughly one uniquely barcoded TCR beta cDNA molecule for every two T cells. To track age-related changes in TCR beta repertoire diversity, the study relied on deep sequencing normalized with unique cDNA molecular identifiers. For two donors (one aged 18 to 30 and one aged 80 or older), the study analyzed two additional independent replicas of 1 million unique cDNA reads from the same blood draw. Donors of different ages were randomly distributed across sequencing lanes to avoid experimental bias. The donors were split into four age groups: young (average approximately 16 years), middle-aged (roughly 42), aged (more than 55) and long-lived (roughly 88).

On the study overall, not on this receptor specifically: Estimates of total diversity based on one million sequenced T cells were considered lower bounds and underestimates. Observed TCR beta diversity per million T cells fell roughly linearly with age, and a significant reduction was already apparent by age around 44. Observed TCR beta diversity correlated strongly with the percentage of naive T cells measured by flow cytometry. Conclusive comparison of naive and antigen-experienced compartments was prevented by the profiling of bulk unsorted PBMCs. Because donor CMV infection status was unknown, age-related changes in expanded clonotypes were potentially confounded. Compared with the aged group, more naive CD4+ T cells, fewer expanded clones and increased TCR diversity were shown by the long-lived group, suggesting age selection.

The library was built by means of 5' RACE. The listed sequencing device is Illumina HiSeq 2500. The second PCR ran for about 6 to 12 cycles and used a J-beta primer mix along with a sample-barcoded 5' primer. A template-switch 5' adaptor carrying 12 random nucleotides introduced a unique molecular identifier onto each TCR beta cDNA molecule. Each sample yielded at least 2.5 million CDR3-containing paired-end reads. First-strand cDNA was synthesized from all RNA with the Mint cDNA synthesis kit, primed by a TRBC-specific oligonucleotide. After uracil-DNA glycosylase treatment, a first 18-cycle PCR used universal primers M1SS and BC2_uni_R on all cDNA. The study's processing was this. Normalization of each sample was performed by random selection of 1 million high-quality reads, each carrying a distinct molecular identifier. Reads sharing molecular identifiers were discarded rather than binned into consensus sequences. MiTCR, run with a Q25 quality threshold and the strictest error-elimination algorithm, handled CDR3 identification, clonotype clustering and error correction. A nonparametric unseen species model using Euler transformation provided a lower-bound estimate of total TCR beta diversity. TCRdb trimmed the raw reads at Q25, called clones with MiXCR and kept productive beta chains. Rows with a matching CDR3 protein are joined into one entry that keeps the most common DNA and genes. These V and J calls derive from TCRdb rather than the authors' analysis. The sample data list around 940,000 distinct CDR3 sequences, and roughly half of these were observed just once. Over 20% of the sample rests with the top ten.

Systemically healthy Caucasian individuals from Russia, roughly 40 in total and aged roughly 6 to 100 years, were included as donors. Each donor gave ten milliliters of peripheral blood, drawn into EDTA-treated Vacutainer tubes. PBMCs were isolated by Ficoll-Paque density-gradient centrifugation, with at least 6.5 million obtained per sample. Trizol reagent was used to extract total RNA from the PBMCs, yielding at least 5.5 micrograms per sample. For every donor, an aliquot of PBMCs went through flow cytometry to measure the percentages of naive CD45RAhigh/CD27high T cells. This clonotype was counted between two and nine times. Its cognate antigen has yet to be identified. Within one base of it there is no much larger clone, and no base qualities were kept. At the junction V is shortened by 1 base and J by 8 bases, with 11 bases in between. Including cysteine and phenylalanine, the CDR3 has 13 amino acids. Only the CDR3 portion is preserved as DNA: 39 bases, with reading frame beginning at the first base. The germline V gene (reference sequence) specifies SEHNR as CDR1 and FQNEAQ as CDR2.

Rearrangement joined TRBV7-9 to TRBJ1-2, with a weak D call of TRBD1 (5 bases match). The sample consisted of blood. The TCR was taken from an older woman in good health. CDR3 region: CASSLGGGTGYTF. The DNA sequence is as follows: TGTGCCAGCAGCTTAGGGGGGGGGACCGGCTACACCTTC.